This T cell receptor beta chain was obtained from a study of T-cell memory formation after mild COVID-19. This clonotype was seen a handful of times. Using its own MiXCR run on the 5' RACE reads, TCRdb lists one record per CDR3 protein. The data contain around 420,000 distinct CDR3 sequences, approximately 24% of them seen just once; the ten biggest clones take up 7.5% to 10%. CDR3 length: 15 residues. The germline gives CDR1 SGHRS, CDR2 YFSETQ. V lost 4 bases to trimming and J lost 7 bases; unmatched junction nucleotides: 10. This clonotype was obtained from an adult woman who had mild COVID-19 (a few samples of this study predate the infection). Cell type and time point are not known. The rearrangement uses TRBV5-1 and TRBJ2-7; TRBD2 matches 11 bases. Material: PBMCs or a T cell subset sorted from them (not recorded which). CDR3 loop: CASSPGLAEPREQYF. The CDR3 DNA follows: TGCGCCAGCAGCCCGGGACTAGCGGAACCCCGGGAGCAGTACTTC.